A selection of T cell receptor beta chains follows, all from one sample in a study of blood T cell repertoires in COVID-19. The protocol was immunoSEQ multiplex PCR, while the TCRdb copy is restricted to in-frame clones and leaves out a portion. Among 270,000 or so clones listed, about 89% were seen once. Sequenced material: PBMCs or T cells enriched from blood (not recorded which). The receptors come from a woman aged 18-35 years who had recovered from COVID-19. CDR3s include the opening cysteine and the closing phenylalanine or tryptophan. A D gene is named only where the DNA matches it firmly. Expanded clones are given a class, and other clones once, few, many or no size at all.

d_gene,v_gene,abundance,j_gene,CDR3nt,CDR3aa
.,TRBV29-1,.,TRBJ1-3,TGCAGCGCGGGGCCAGGCTCTGGAAACACCATATATTTT,CSAGPGSGNTIYF
.,TRBV5-6,.,TRBJ2-1,TGTGCCAGCAGCTTGGGTAGATGGGGGGATAACCCGTACAATGAGCAGTTCTTC,CASSLGRWGDNPYNEQFF
.,TRBV5-1,.,TRBJ2-1,TGCGCCAGCAGCTTGGAACTTGAGGGCGATGAGCAGTTCTTC,CASSLELEGDEQFF
.,TRBV7-2,.,TRBJ2-3,TGTGCCAGCAGCTTAGTTGGGGGCCGAACAGATACGCAGTATTTT,CASSLVGGRTDTQYF
.,TRBV14,.,TRBJ1-1,TGTGCCAGCAGCCAAGATTACGGCAGGGCTGAAGCTTTCTTT,CASSQDYGRAEAFF
.,TRBV30,.,TRBJ1-1,TGTGCCTGGAGCCGGGGGTGGGGGGACAACACTGAAGCTTTCTTT,CAWSRGWGDNTEAFF
TRBD1,TRBV5-4,.,TRBJ2-2,TGTGCCAGCAGCTTGTTTCCAGGGGGCTCGGCCGGGGAGCTGTTTTTT,CASSLFPGGSAGELFF
TRBD2,TRBV7-3,.,TRBJ2-7,TGTGCCAGCAGCTTAATTGCGTATATGGGCGGGAGGCCATTATTATCCTACGAGCAGTACTTC,CASSLIAYMGGRPLLSYEQYF
.,TRBV5-1,.,TRBJ2-3,TGCGCCAGCAGCTTGGAGGAGGATACGCAGTATTTT,CASSLEEDTQYF
.,TRBV7-2,.,TRBJ2-5,TGTGCCAGCAGCTTACCAGGTCAAGAGACCCAGTACTTC,CASSLPGQETQYF
.,TRBV28,.,TRBJ1-4,TGTGCCAGCACCCCCCGGGGTTCAAAACTGTTTTTT,CASTPRGSKLFF
.,TRBV6-2/TRBV6-3,.,TRBJ1-1,TGTGCCAGCAGTTACGGGGGGGGACCCTGGGACACTGAAGCTTTCTTT,CASSYGGGPWDTEAFF
TRBD1,TRBV19,.,TRBJ2-2,TGTGCCAGTAGTAGGGGACAGGGGACCGGGGAGCTGTTTTTT,CASSRGQGTGELFF
.,TRBV11-3,.,TRBJ2-7,TGTGCCAGCAGCTTAGGATCAGGGAATTTCAACGAGCAGTACTTC,CASSLGSGNFNEQYF
.,TRBV5-6,.,TRBJ2-7,TGTGCCAGCAGCTTCAACAGGCGCGACGAGCAGTACTTC,CASSFNRRDEQYF
.,TRBV25-1,.,TRBJ1-2,TGTGCCAGCAGGGGGACATTCGACTATGGCTACACCTTC,CASRGTFDYGYTF
TRBD1,TRBV10-2,.,TRBJ1-2,TGCGCCAGCAGTCGGGACAGAACTGGCTACACCTTC,CASSRDRTGYTF
TRBD2,TRBV5-1,.,TRBJ2-7,TGCGCCAGCAGCTCCGGGACTAGCGGTTCCTACGAGCAGTACTTC,CASSSGTSGSYEQYF
.,TRBV5-1,.,TRBJ2-7,TGCGCCAGCAGCTTGGCCGAGGCAGCTACGACTGCAGTCCCGATCCGAGTCCCGGCTATCGAGCAGTACTTC,CASSLAEAATTAVPIRVPAIEQYF
.,TRBV19,.,TRBJ2-3,TGTGCCAGTAGTGGCCTCTTACCGGCGGCGGCAGATACGCAGTATTTT,CASSGLLPAAADTQYF
.,TRBV27,.,TRBJ1-1,TGTGCCAGCAGTAATCCCTTTGAGACTGAAGCTTTCTTT,CASSNPFETEAFF
TRBD1,TRBV6-5,.,TRBJ1-2,TGTGCCAGCAGGAAGGACAGGGAGATCTATGGCTACACCTTC,CASRKDREIYGYTF
TRBD2,TRBV4-1,.,TRBJ2-3,TGCGCCAGCAGCCAAGGGGTATCCGGGCGGGGGGCCTTCACAGATACGCAGTATTTT,CASSQGVSGRGAFTDTQYF
TRBD2,TRBV28,.,TRBJ2-7,TGTGCCAGCAGGCCACTAGCGGGAGAGGGTTACGAGCAGTACTTC,CASRPLAGEGYEQYF
TRBD1,TRBV5-1,.,TRBJ2-4,TGCGCCAGCAGCAAGGACAGGGAAGGAACCAAAAACATTCAGTACTTC,CASSKDREGTKNIQYF
.,TRBV10-3,few,TRBJ1-1,TGTGCCATCAGCGAACTGCAGGGGAACACTGAAGCTTTCTTT,CAISELQGNTEAFF
.,TRBV7-6,.,TRBJ1-3,TGTGCCAGCACCCAAATTCGGGGGGCTGGAGGAAACACCATATATTTT,CASTQIRGAGGNTIYF
.,TRBV19,.,TRBJ2-3,TGTGCCAGTGGGGTAGGAGGGGCGGATGATACGCAGTATTTT,CASGVGGADDTQYF
TRBD1,TRBV15,.,TRBJ1-4,TGTGCCACCAGGCCAAGGGACAGGCCTAATGAAAAACTGTTTTTT,CATRPRDRPNEKLFF
.,TRBV11-2,.,TRBJ2-2,TGTGCCAGCAGACCGCGGCGGGGGAACACCGGGGAGCTGTTTTTT,CASRPRRGNTGELFF
.,TRBV7-2,.,TRBJ2-5,TGTGCCAGCAGTCCCGGGATGAGCCAGACCCAGTACTTC,CASSPGMSQTQYF
TRBD2,TRBV2,.,TRBJ2-1,TGTGCCAGCAAAAAGGAGACTAGCGGGGGCTACAATGAGCAGTTCTTC,CASKKETSGGYNEQFF
TRBD1,TRBV27,.,TRBJ2-7,TGTGCCAGCAGCGACAACACAGGGGACGAGCAGTACTTC,CASSDNTGDEQYF
TRBD1,TRBV5-1,.,TRBJ1-2,TGCGCCAGCAGCTGGGGGACAGGGGCTAACTATGGCTACACCTTC,CASSWGTGANYGYTF
.,TRBV2,.,TRBJ2-7,TGTGCCAGCAGTGTCTTCTACGAGCAGTACTTC,CASSVFYEQYF
.,TRBV9,.,TRBJ2-7,TGTGCCAGCAGCGTAACTTGGAGTAGGAGGGAGCAGTACTTC,CASSVTWSRREQYF
.,TRBV6-5,.,TRBJ2-7,TGTGCCAGCAGAGGTAGGGGTCCCTACGAGCAGTACTTC,CASRGRGPYEQYF
TRBD2,TRBV9,few,TRBJ2-7,TGTGCCAGCAGCGTAGCCACTAGCGGGTTTTACGAGCAGTACTTC,CASSVATSGFYEQYF
.,TRBV19,.,TRBJ2-3,TGTGCCAGTAGTATAGACCCAGGGTTTACGCAGTATTTT,CASSIDPGFTQYF
TRBD1,TRBV5-6,once,TRBJ2-2,TGTGCCAGCAGCTTGGGACAGGGGGCTTGGACCGGGGAGCTGTTTTTT,CASSLGQGAWTGELFF
TRBD1,TRBV2,.,TRBJ1-2,TGTGCCAGCAGTGGGATCCTCGGGACAGCTAACTATGGCTACACCTTC,CASSGILGTANYGYTF
TRBD1,TRBV9,.,TRBJ2-3,TGTGCCAGCAGCGTAGACAGGGGGTCTGATACGCAGTATTTT,CASSVDRGSDTQYF
.,TRBV10-2,.,TRBJ2-7,TGCGCCAGCAGTGAGTCGAGGGCGGCCTCCTACGAGCAGTACTTC,CASSESRAASYEQYF
.,TRBV28,.,TRBJ2-3,TGTGCCAGCAGTTTTTCCGCTAGCGCTACCCCCGGGGATACGCAGTATTTT,CASSFSASATPGDTQYF
.,TRBV28,once,TRBJ1-2,TGTGCCAGCACCCCCCTCTGGGGAGCTAACTATGGCTACACCTTC,CASTPLWGANYGYTF
.,TRBV27,.,TRBJ2-7,TGTGCCAGCAGTTTAACCCGACAGCCAACCTACGAGCAGTACTTC,CASSLTRQPTYEQYF
TRBD2,TRBV11-2,.,TRBJ2-5,TGTGCCAGCAGCTTCGGGGGGAGCGAAGAGACCCAGTACTTC,CASSFGGSEETQYF